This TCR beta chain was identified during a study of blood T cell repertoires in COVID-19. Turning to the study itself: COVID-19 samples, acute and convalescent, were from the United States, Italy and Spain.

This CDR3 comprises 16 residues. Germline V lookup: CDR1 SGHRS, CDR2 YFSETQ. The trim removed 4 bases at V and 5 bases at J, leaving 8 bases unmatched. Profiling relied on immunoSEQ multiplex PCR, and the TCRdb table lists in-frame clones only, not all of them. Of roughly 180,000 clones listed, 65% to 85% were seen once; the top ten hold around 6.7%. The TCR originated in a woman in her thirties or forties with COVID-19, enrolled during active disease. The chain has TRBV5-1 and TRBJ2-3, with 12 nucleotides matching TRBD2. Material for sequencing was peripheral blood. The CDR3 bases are TGCGCCAGCAGCCTCCAGCGGACTAGCGGGGTAGATACGCAGTATTTT. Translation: CASSLQRTSGVDTQYF. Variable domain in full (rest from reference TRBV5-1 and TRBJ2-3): KAGVTQTPRYLIKTRGQQVTLSCSPISGHRSVSWYQQTPGQGLQFLFEYFSETQRNKGNFPGRFSGRQFSNSRSEMNVSTLELGDSALYLCASSLQRTSGVDTQYFGPGTRLTVL.